The 27 T cell receptor beta chains below were found in one sample sequenced in a study of blood T cell repertoires in COVID-19 (dated by TCRdb to 2018 to 2020). Library preparation was by the immunoSEQ multiplex PCR assay. The clones in this table, taken by TCRdb from immuneACCESS, are in-frame only. Not every clone is retained; where verified, under half of the shortfall comes from an unresolved V gene, and the cause of the rest is unknown. This sample has 350,000 to 400,000 clones in its table, and roughly 90% of those were observed once. The ten biggest clones cover 2.5% to 3.5% of the sample. Input material: peripheral blood. All receptors come from a woman in her twenties or thirties with COVID-19, enrolled during active disease.

Turning to this clone: Within the sample, other DNA sequences also encode this same CDR3. V gene TRBV29-1 combines with J gene TRBJ2-3; 7 bases are shared with TRBD2. Losses at the gene ends were 4 bases for V and 4 bases for J; bases not matched to a gene: 5. The CDR3 extends over 13 amino acids. Germline V gene lookup returns CDR1 SQVTM and CDR2 ANQGSEA. The CDR3 reads CSVGPGGADTQYF. DNA of the CDR3: TGCAGCGTTGGACCTGGGGGGGCAGATACGCAGTATTTT.

Note on this clone: Other nucleotide sequences from this sample produce the same CDR3. This chain links TRBV12-3 or TRBV12-4 with TRBJ1-1; D remains ambiguous. CDR3 length: 12 residues. With 3 bases removed from V and 5 bases from J, the gap between germline ends came to 7 bases. The CDR3 nucleotides read TGTGCCAGCAGTTTTGGAGGGACTGAAGCTTTCTTT. Amino acid sequence: CASSFGGTEAFF.

This clone has just one count. The rearrangement joins TRBV10-3 to TRBJ2-5; TRBD2 agrees at 13 bases. Trimming at V came to 4 bases and at J to 2 bases, leaving 7 bases not matched to a gene. This CDR3 comprises 17 residues. Germline V lookup: CDR1 ENHRY, CDR2 SYGVKD. CDR3 sequence (DNA): TGTGCCATCAGTGGCCGACTAGCGGGGGGACTACAAGAGACCCAGTACTTC. Translating gives CAISGRLAGGLQETQYF.

CDR3: CASSSQAGRLETQYF. Here the CDR3 DNA reads TGTGCCAGCAGCTCGCAAGCGGGGCGCCTAGAGACCCAGTACTTC. V gene TRBV7-2 combines with J gene TRBJ2-5; 7 bases align to TRBD2. The CDR3 is made up of 15 amino acids. V lost 4 bases to trimming and J lost 4 bases; unmatched junction nucleotides: 9. In germline, CDR1 is SGHTA, CDR2 FQGNSA.

CDR3 coding DNA: TGTGCCAACCCTAGCGGGGCTTCGGGGAATGAGCAGTTCTTC. This sequence encodes CANPSGASGNEQFF. The gene calls are TRBV2 and TRBJ2-1; 9 bases align to TRBD2. CDR1 and CDR2 from the germline V gene are SNHLY and FYNNEI. The CDR3 contains 14 residues. V was pared by 10 bases and J by 7 bases, with 11 bases of the junction left unmatched. Complete variable domain (other parts from reference TRBV2 and TRBJ2-1): EPEVTQTPSHQVTQMGQEVILRCVPISNHLYFYWYRQILGQKVEFLVSFYNNEISEKSEIFDDQFSVERPDGSNFTLKIRSTKLEDSAMYFCANPSGASGNEQFFGPGTRLTVL.

This rearrangement joins TRBV14 to TRBJ2-4; the D gene is possibly TRBD2 (6 bases). Trimming stripped 4 bases from V and 9 bases from J, with 13 bases between. Per germline, CDR1 SGHDN and CDR2 FVKESK. The CDR3 consists of 13 residues. CDR3 protein: CASSPRLDGIQYF. As DNA, the CDR3 is TGTGCCAGCAGCCCCCGACTAGACGGCATTCAGTACTTC.

This chain links TRBV5-4 with TRBJ2-1, with 10 positions matching TRBD1. V lost 4 bases and J lost 7; bases outside the gene matches: 8. Germline lookup yields CDR1 SGHNT and CDR2 YYREEE (reference sequence). The CDR3 contains 15 residues. CDR3: CASSLDRGYSNEQFF. The CDR3 bases are TGTGCCAGCAGCCTGGACAGGGGGTATTCGAATGAGCAGTTCTTC.

The gene calls are TRBV5-6 and TRBJ2-5; 8 bases line up with TRBD2. Germline values: CDR1 SGHDT, CDR2 YYEEEE. This CDR3 is 13 amino acids long. V was pared by 4 bases and J by 5 bases, with 4 bases of the junction left unmatched. The CDR3 DNA follows: TGTGCCAGCAGCCAAGCGGGGGCGGAGACCCAGTACTTC. This gives the protein CASSQAGAETQYF.

This clone was picked up one time. CDR3 bases: TGTGCCGGGAACAGGGGGCGGCGGGATGGCTACACCTTC. It yields the protein CAGNRGRRDGYTF. The V gene is TRBV19, the J gene TRBJ1-2; TRBD1 matches at 9 bases. Looked up from germline, CDR1 is LNHDA and CDR2 is SQIVND (reference sequence). J gave up 6 bases and V 11 bases, and 10 bases lay outside the gene matches. CDR3 length: 13 residues.

Only one count was recorded for this clone. The chain joins TRBV24-1 to TRBJ2-3, with TRBD2 as a possible D gene (6 bases). The CDR3 is made up of 17 amino acids. V was cut by 2 bases and J by 2 bases, with 16 bases left in between. The germline V gene has CDR1 KGHDR and CDR2 SFDVKD. CDR3 loop: CATSDYLGGTDTDTQYF. CDR3 bases: TGTGCCACCAGTGATTATCTTGGCGGGACCGACACAGATACGCAGTATTTT.

The rearrangement links TRBV5-6 to TRBJ2-7; possible D gene TRBD2, 5 bases. CDR3 length equals 16 residues. Trimming took off 0 bases at V and 0 bases at J, with 13 bases between the two ends. Germline V gene lookup returns CDR1 SGHDT and CDR2 YYEEEE. CDR3 protein: CASSLDGIPSSYEQYV. For the CDR3, the DNA is TGTGCCAGCAGCTTGGACGGGATACCGAGCTCCTACGAGCAGTACGTC.

This clone showed up just once. J is TRBJ2-7 and V is TRBV21-1; the tabulated D call, TRBD2, remains unverified against the DNA. TRBV21-1 is a pseudogene locus. The CDR3 is 15 amino acids. CDR3 DNA: TGTGCCAGCAGCAAGCCCCATAGGAGCTCCTACGAGCAGTACTTC. Protein product: CASSKPHRSSYEQYF.

The rearrangement uses TRBV29-1 and TRBJ2-2, with D perhaps matching TRBD2 (5 bases). The CDR3 covers 15 residues. Per germline, CDR1 SQVTM and CDR2 ANQGSEA. V dropped 2 bases and J dropped 4 bases, with 14 bases sitting between them. The CDR3 protein is CSVELGLGGTGELFF. CDR3 nucleotide sequence: TGCAGCGTTGAACTGGGGTTAGGAGGCACCGGGGAGCTGTTTTTT.

The chain has TRBV20-1 and TRBJ2-7, with unresolved D. This CDR3 has 13 residues. The germline V gene has CDR1 DFQATT and CDR2 SNEGSKA (reference sequence). V shed 3 bases and J shed 0 bases, with 9 bases lying between them. The CDR3 sequence: CSASEAHSYEQYF. CDR3 DNA: TGCAGTGCTAGTGAGGCTCACTCCTACGAGCAGTACTTC.

The rearrangement uses TRBV24-1 and TRBJ2-1; TRBD2 matches 10 bases. From germline, CDR1 is KGHDR and CDR2 SFDVKD. Germline trimming cut 4 bases from V and 6 bases from J; bases unmatched to any gene: 5. There are 15 residues in the CDR3. The CDR3 DNA sequence: TGTGCCACCAGTGAAGCCGGGACTAGCGCCAATGAGCAGTTCTTC. Translating it yields CATSEAGTSANEQFF.

This chain uses TRBV7-9 with TRBJ2-7, with TRBD1 identical over 7 bases. The CDR3 consists of 16 residues. With 4 bases clipped from V and 5 bases from J, the junction kept 14 bases outside the gene matches. CDR1 is SEHNR and CDR2 is FQNEAQ in the germline V gene (reference sequence). CDR3 nucleotide sequence: TGTGCCAGCAGCTGGATTGGACAGGCAATCGGAAACGAGCAGTACGTC. Encoded protein: CASSWIGQAIGNEQYV.

The chain employs TRBV24-1 and TRBJ1-5; 9 bases are shared with TRBD1. J was trimmed by 1 base and V by 2 bases; bases with no gene match: 8. The germline CDR1 and CDR2 sequences are KGHDR and SFDVKD. This CDR3 is 18 amino acids long. The CDR3 protein is CATSDSTQGARSNQPQHF. The CDR3 coding sequence is TGTGCCACCAGTGATTCCACACAGGGGGCGCGGAGCAATCAGCCCCAGCATTTT.

J is TRBJ2-7 and V is TRBV2, with 8 bases aligning to TRBD1. The junction had 10 bases not matched to a gene; V was cut back by 6 bases and J by 6 bases. CDR1 SNHLY and CDR2 FYNNEI come from the germline V gene. This CDR3 has 14 residues. The chain's CDR3 is CASRARQGNFEQYF. CDR3 nucleotides: TGTGCCAGCAGAGCCAGACAGGGGAACTTCGAGCAGTACTTC. The full variable domain, rest sourced from reference TRBV2 and TRBJ2-7, is EPEVTQTPSHQVTQMGQEVILRCVPISNHLYFYWYRQILGQKVEFLVSFYNNEISEKSEIFDDQFSVERPDGSNFTLKIRSTKLEDSAMYFCASRARQGNFEQYFGPGTRLTVT.

The chain combines TRBV9 with TRBJ2-1; the match to TRBD2 covers 10 bases. This CDR3 has 14 amino acids. CDR1 SGDLS and CDR2 YYNGEE come from the germline V gene. The V gene end was trimmed by 2 bases and the J gene end by 4 bases; junction bases not matched to a gene: 0. CDR3: CASSVSGGYNEQFF. Here the CDR3 DNA reads TGTGCCAGCAGCGTTAGCGGGGGGTACAATGAGCAGTTCTTC.

This chain connects TRBV5-1 to TRBJ1-1; 7 bases line up with TRBD1. CDR3 length equals 15 residues. Germline assignment: CDR1 SGHRS and CDR2 YFSETQ. The J segment lost 1 base and the V segment lost 5 bases, leaving 8 bases of the junction unmatched. The CDR3 sequence is CASRTLRQGNTEAFF. CDR3 DNA: TGCGCCAGCAGAACTCTCAGACAGGGGAACACTGAAGCTTTCTTT. The variable domain in full, with the rest retrieved from reference TRBV5-1 and TRBJ1-1, is KAGVTQTPRYLIKTRGQQVTLSCSPISGHRSVSWYQQTPGQGLQFLFEYFSETQRNKGNFPGRFSGRQFSNSRSEMNVSTLELGDSALYLCASRTLRQGNTEAFFGQGTRLTVV.

The rearrangement uses TRBV6-5 and TRBJ2-1; maybe TRBD1 (5 bases). Germline V lookup: CDR1 MNHEY, CDR2 SVGAGI. V lost 11 bases to trimming and J lost 3 bases, with 14 bases between them. The CDR3 loop spans 13 amino acids. The CDR3 DNA follows: TGTGCCGGCCTGGACAAGCACTACAATGAGCAGTTCTTC. It is translated as CAGLDKHYNEQFF.

This clone was counted a single time. The chain joins TRBV5-1 to TRBJ1-4; D perhaps matches TRBD1 (5 bases). Trimming pared 4 bases from V and 4 bases from J, leaving 11 bases between. The V gene's germline CDR1 is SGHRS and CDR2 YFSETQ. This CDR3 has 14 residues. CDR3 region: CASSPQGFNEKLFF. Written as DNA, the CDR3 is TGCGCCAGCAGCCCCCAGGGTTTTAATGAAAAACTGTTTTTT.

As regards this clone: The germline gene is not matched at one end of the junction; a read error may be the cause. The CDR3 DNA sequence: TGTGCCAGCAGTTCCTACGATGAGCAGTTCTTC. Protein sequence: CASSSYDEQFF. The gene calls are TRBV27 and TRBJ2-1, with D uncertain. Germline CDR1 reads MNHEY; CDR2 reads SMNVEV (reference sequence). The CDR3 is made up of 11 amino acids.

The chain employs TRBV6-5 and TRBJ2-7; TRBD2 agrees at 7 bases. Germline CDR1 and CDR2: MNHEY and SVGAGI. After removal of 2 bases from V and 6 bases from J, the junction contained 4 bases not matched to a gene. This CDR3 has 13 amino acids. The CDR3 DNA is TGTGCCAGCAGTTACGGGCCGGGGGGCGAGCAGTACTTC. Translating gives CASSYGPGGEQYF.

The chain employs TRBV14 and TRBJ2-3; a possible D gene is TRBD2 (6 bases). V gave up 3 bases and J gave up 11 bases, with 18 bases separating them. This CDR3 is 14 amino acids long. Germline V gene sequence: CDR1 SGHDN, CDR2 FVKESK. The DNA of the CDR3 is TGTGCCAGCAGCCACGGGGGACGGGGCACATGGCAGTATTTT. It is translated as CASSHGGRGTWQYF.

The chain recombines TRBV4-3 with TRBJ2-6; 7 bases agree with TRBD2. The CDR3 runs to 20 residues. Germline assignment: CDR1 LGHNA and CDR2 YSLEER. J gave up 0 bases and V 0 bases, and 11 bases lay outside the gene matches. This CDR3 reads CASSQDPQREGSSGANVLTF. CDR3 nucleotides: TGCGCCAGCAGCCAAGATCCCCAGAGGGAGGGCTCCTCTGGGGCCAACGTCCTGACTTTC.

V and J are TRBV12-3 or TRBV12-4 and TRBJ1-1, with a tentative D call TRBD1 (5 bases). Trimming stripped 5 bases from V and 2 bases from J, with 9 bases between. This CDR3 has 13 amino acids. The CDR3 DNA is TGTGCCAGCAGTGGCGGGGGTAACACTGAAGCTTTCTTT. This encodes CASSGGGNTEAFF.